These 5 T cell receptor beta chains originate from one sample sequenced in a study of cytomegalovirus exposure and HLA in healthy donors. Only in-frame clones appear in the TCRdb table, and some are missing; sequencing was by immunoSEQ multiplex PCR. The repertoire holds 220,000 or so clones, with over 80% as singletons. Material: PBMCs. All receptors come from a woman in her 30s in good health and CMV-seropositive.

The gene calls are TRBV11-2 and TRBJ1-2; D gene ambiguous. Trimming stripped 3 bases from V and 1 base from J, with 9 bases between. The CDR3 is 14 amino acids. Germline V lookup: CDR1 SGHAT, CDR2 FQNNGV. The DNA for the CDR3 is TGTGCCAGCAGCTTTGGCGGAAATAACTATGGCTACACCTTC. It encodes CASSFGGNNYGYTF.

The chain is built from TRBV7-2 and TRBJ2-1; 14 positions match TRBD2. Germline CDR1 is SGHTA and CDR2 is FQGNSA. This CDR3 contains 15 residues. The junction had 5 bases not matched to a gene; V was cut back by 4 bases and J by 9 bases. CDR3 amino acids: CASSSGLAGVLEQFF. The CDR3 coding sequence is TGTGCCAGCAGCTCGGGACTAGCGGGAGTACTTGAGCAGTTCTTC.

DNA of the CDR3: TGCGCCAGCAGCTTCAGCGTTGGCGGAGCCTACGAGCAGTACTTC. Its protein product is CASSFSVGGAYEQYF. The rearrangement uses TRBV5-1 and TRBJ2-7, with D uncertain. Germline values: CDR1 SGHRS, CDR2 YFSETQ. Trimming cost V 2 bases and J 2 bases, with 14 bases left between them. This CDR3 comprises 15 residues.

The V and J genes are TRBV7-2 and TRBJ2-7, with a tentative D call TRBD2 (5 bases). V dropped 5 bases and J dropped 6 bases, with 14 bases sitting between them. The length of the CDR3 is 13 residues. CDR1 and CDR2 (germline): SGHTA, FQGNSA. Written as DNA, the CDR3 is TGTGCCAGCAGCCCCGGGGTTAGGCTCGAGCAGTACTTC. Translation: CASSPGVRLEQYF.

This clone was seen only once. The CDR3: CASSVTSSGNTIYF. The CDR3 DNA follows: TGTGCCAGCAGCGTGACCAGCTCTGGAAACACCATATATTTT. This chain connects TRBV2 to TRBJ1-3; no definite D call. The CDR3 spans 14 residues. Trimming cost V 6 bases and J 0 bases, with 9 bases left between them. CDR1 is SNHLY and CDR2 is FYNNEI in the germline V gene.